This entry concerns a single T cell receptor beta chain. The sample originates from a study of radiotherapy plus CTLA-4 blockade in lung cancer. Germline CDR1 and CDR2: SGHTA and FQGNSA. This CDR3 comprises 15 residues. V lost 8 bases to trimming and J lost 1 base; unmatched junction nucleotides: 5. Some clones are missing from TCRdb's copy, which holds only in-frame ones; the method was immunoSEQ multiplex PCR. The sample carries around 85,000 clones, approximately 83% recorded once. The V gene is TRBV7-2, the J gene TRBJ2-6, with 7 bases identical to TRBD1. Here the sequenced sample was peripheral blood, taken from a patient treated with radiotherapy plus ipilimumab. The clonotype was recovered from a human donor with non-small cell lung cancer who had a partial response to radiotherapy plus ipilimumab. CDR3 coding DNA: TGTGCCAGCTCAGGGGGTAAATCTGGGGCCAACGTCCTGACTTTC. Translated, it gives CASSGGKSGANVLTF.